This T cell receptor beta chain comes out of a study of blood T cell repertoires in COVID-19. About the study: Researchers got acute and convalescent COVID-19 samples from the United States, Italy and Spain. Sample material is recorded as cDNA or gDNA derived from T cells, B-cell-depleted T cells, or PBMCs.

In the authors' methods: Estimation of nucleated cell counts relied on the amplification of reference gene primers. Method: immunoSEQ multiplex PCR; TCRdb's copy keeps in-frame clones and lacks some. V and J calls and clone size are given by that table; D and trimming were obtained from the DNA. Altogether 130,000 to 150,000 clones are present, around four fifths being singletons, with the ten largest covering around 3.1%. Material: peripheral blood. The TCR originated in a woman in her 40s with active or convalescent COVID-19.

Here the CDR3 DNA reads TGTGCCAGCAGTGAATTGGGGCCGGGCGAGCAGTACTTC. Amino acids: CASSELGPGEQYF. The chain uses TRBV6-1 and TRBJ2-7; D is perhaps TRBD1 (5 bases). Germline V gene data show CDR1 as MNHNS and CDR2 as SASEGT. CDR3 length: 13 residues. Between the trimmed V and J ends, which lost 2 bases and 6 bases, there was a span of 11 bases.